This T cell receptor beta chain emerged from a study of cytomegalovirus exposure and HLA in healthy donors. Study-level information: An earlier analysis found fewer than 140 million unique TCR beta sequences from about 179 million T cells. Assignment to the Caucasian-associated ancestry cluster applied to about 80% of the roughly 420 genotyped donors.

Findings of the study overall: Reportedly, cytomegalovirus status was diagnosed with high sensitivity and specificity. Highly shared sequence variants in one cluster were likely a sequencing artifact.

Primers included in the PCR were 60 Vbeta and 13 Jbeta primers. Libraries were prepared by immunoSEQ multiplex PCR; TCRdb keeps only in-frame clonotypes and omits some of them. The table lists some 150,000 clones, less than 80% of them singletons. This clone has a handful of counts. Antigen unknown. Trimming at V came to 1 base and at J to 6 bases, leaving 5 bases not matched to a gene. From germline, CDR1 is LNHDA and CDR2 SQIVND (reference sequence). This CDR3 is 15 amino acids long. Sequencing was performed on PBMCs. The clonotype originates from a female donor in good health and CMV-seronegative. The chain carries TRBV19 and TRBJ2-2, with 7 positions matching TRBD2. CDR3 amino acids: CASSIGGRVSGELFF. The DNA of the CDR3 is TGTGCCAGTAGTATAGGGGGGAGGGTGTCCGGGGAGCTGTTTTTT.